The 2 T cell receptor beta chains reported below all come from one sample, sequenced in a study of T cells in Graves' hyperthyroidism and ophthalmopathy. RNA transcripts provided the source from which TCR beta CDR3 regions were amplified. Primed by the HTBI set, a first-round RT-PCR was run on the TCR CDR3. TCRdb ran MiXCR on the multiplex PCR reads and lists one entry per CDR3 protein. The sample records approximately 360,000 distinct CDR3 sequences, roughly 25% being singletons. Material: blood. The source of these receptors is a man between 50 and 59 years old with Graves' hyperthyroidism.

This clonotype was counted once. The CDR3 loop reads CATSRGTSDADTQYF. CDR3 DNA sequence: TGTGCCACCTCGAGGGGGACTAGCGATGCAGATACGCAGTATTTT. V gene TRBV6-4 combines with J gene TRBJ2-3, with 10 positions matching TRBD2. The CDR3 sequence is 15 residues long. CDR1 MRHNA and CDR2 SNTAGT come from the germline V gene. Unmatched junction bases numbered 11, after V lost 10 bases and J lost 4 bases.

The J gene is TRBJ1-5, the V gene TRBV6-1, with a tentative D call TRBD1 (6 bases). Trimming took off 7 bases at V and 1 base at J, with 11 bases between the two ends. CDR3 length equals 14 residues. The germline V gene has CDR1 MNHNS and CDR2 SASEGT. The CDR3 here is CASNRGGSNQPQHF. Written as DNA, the CDR3 is TGTGCCAGCAATAGAGGGGGAAGCAATCAGCCCCAGCATTTT.